The clone carrying this T cell receptor (beta chain) occurred a few times. This specimen belongs to a study of human T cells and chemical hapten exposure. TCRdb reprocessed the RACE reads with MiXCR, giving one entry per CDR3 protein. The sample contains tens of thousands of distinct CDR3 sequences, 12% of which appear only once. Time point specified: patch test 1, 2 weeks after DPC sensitization. The treatment here: therapeutic diphenylcyclopropenone sensitization with weekly scalp DPC. V was clipped by 1 base and J by 7 bases, with 10 bases between them. Germline lookup yields CDR1 SGHVS and CDR2 FNYEAQ. The CDR3 consists of 13 residues.

The clonotype originates from an older woman with alopecia areata. Some clones in this sample may be carry-over from other donors' samples. Specimen: whole blood, collected in connection with sensitization to the hapten diphenylcyclopropenone (DPC). This chain connects TRBV7-6 to TRBJ1-1; D not certain. CDR3 sequence reads: CASSLGGTLEAFF. Here the CDR3 DNA reads TGTGCCAGCAGCTTAGGAGGAACCCTTGAAGCTTTCTTT.